These T cell receptor beta chains were read from a single sample in a study of CXCR3-negative and CXCR3-positive naive CD8 T cells. Reanalyzing the 5' RACE reads, TCRdb keeps one entry per CDR3 protein, without DNA. The sample yields about 5,600 distinct CDR3 sequences, of which the top ten take up around 1.9%. Material for sequencing was naive CXCR3- CD8+ T cells from blood. These receptor sequences come from a human donor in good health. Some clones in this sample may be carry-over from other donors' samples. Both conserved end residues are part of each CDR3. The order of the fields is CDR3 length, J gene, V gene, clone size, CDR3 protein. A clone size is listed for some rows: how often the clone was seen (once, few, many), or a class if it is expanded.

length: 13
J: TRBJ1-4
V: TRBV20-1
size: medium-sized
CDR3: CSARPTGDEKLFF

length: 14
J: TRBJ2-7
V: TRBV5-5
size: medium-sized
CDR3: CASSLAKGTYEQYF

length: 16
J: TRBJ2-1
V: TRBV20-1
size: medium-sized
CDR3: CSAREEGTSGRFEQFF

length: 15
J: TRBJ2-5
V: TRBV29-1
size: medium-sized
CDR3: CSVERRAKTQETQYF

length: 17
J: TRBJ2-2
V: TRBV5-1
size: medium-sized
CDR3: CASSVDSPMVDTGELFF

length: 12
J: TRBJ1-5
V: TRBV29-1
size: -
CDR3: CSVARENQPQHF

length: 13
J: TRBJ1-1
V: TRBV2
size: -
CDR3: CASREQDFTEAFF

length: 12
J: TRBJ1-2
V: TRBV29-1
size: medium-sized
CDR3: CSVEIQDYGYTF

length: 15
J: TRBJ2-7
V: TRBV7-9
size: medium-sized
CDR3: CASSTRRDGSYEQYF

length: 14
J: TRBJ2-5
V: TRBV3-1
size: -
CDR3: CASRIRDRQETQYF

length: 15
J: TRBJ1-6
V: TRBV4-2
size: medium-sized
CDR3: CASSQEIRGGSPLHF

length: 15
J: TRBJ2-2
V: TRBV2
size: -
CDR3: CARQTAATNTGELFF

length: 15
J: TRBJ2-3
V: TRBV11-3
size: medium-sized
CDR3: CASSYIQGAADTQYF

length: 16
J: TRBJ1-2
V: TRBV29-1
size: medium-sized
CDR3: CSVDGKEALSNYGYTF

length: 14
J: TRBJ2-7
V: TRBV20-1
size: -
CDR3: CSAAGEDPPWEQYF